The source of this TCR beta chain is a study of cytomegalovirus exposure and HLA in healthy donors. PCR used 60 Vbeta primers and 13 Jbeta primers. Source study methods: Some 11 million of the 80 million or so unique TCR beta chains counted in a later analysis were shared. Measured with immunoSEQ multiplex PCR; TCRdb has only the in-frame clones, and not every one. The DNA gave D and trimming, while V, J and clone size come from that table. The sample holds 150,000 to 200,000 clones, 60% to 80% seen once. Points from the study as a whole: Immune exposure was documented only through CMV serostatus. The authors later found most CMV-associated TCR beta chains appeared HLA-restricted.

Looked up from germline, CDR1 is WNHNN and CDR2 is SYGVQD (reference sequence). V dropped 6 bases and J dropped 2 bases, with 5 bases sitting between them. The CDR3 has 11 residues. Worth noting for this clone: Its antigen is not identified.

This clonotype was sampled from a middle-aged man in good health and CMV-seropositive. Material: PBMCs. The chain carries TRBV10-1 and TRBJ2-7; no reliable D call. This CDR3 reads CASRQAYEQYF. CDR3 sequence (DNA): TGCGCCAGCAGACAAGCCTACGAGCAGTACTTC.